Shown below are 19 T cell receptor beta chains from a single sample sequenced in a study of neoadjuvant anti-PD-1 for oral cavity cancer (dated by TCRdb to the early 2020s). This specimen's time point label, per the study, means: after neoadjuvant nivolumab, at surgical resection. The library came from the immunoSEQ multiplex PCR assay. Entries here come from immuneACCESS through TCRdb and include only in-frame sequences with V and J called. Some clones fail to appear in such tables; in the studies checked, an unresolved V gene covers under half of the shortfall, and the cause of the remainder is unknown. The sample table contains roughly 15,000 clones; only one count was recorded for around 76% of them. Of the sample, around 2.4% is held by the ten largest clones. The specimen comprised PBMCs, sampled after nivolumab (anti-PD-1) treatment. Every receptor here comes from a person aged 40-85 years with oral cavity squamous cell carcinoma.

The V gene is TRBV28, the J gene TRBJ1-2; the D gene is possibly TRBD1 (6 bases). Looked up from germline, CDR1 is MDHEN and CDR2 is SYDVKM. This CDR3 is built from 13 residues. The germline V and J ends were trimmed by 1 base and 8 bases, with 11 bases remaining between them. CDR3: CASSLSRQDGYTF. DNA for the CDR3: TGTGCCAGCAGTTTATCCCGACAGGACGGCTACACCTTC.

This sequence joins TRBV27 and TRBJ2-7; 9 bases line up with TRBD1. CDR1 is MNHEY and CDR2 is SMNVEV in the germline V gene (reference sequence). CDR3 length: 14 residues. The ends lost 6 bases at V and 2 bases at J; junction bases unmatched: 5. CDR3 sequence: CASRTGGHPYEQYF. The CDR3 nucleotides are TGTGCCAGCAGGACAGGGGGACACCCCTACGAGCAGTACTTC.

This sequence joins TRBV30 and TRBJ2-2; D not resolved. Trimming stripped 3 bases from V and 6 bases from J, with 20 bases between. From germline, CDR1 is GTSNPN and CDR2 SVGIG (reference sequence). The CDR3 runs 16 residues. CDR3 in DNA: TGTGCCTGGAGCGGTAAAACCGCCCCGTTTTCCGGGGAGCTGTTTTTT. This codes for CAWSGKTAPFSGELFF. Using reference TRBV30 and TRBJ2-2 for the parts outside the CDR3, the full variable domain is SQTIHQWPATLVQPVGSPLSLECTVEGTSNPNLYWYRQAAGRGLQLLFYSVGIGQISSEVPQNLSASRPQDRQFILSSKKLLLSDSGFYLCAWSGKTAPFSGELFFGEGSRLTVL.

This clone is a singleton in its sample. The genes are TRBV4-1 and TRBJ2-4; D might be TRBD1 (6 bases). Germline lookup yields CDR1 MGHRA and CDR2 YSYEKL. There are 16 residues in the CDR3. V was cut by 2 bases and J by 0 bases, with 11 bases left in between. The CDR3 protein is CASSQRGSLAKNIQYF. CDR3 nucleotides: TGCGCCAGCAGCCAAAGGGGGTCCCTAGCCAAAAACATTCAGTACTTC.

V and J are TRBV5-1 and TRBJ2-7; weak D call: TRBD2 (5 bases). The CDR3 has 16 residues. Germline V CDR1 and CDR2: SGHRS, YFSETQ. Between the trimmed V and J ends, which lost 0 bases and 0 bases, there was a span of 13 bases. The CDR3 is CASSLGPAGNSYEQYF. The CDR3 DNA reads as TGCGCCAGCAGCTTGGGGCCCGCCGGGAACTCCTACGAGCAGTACTTC.

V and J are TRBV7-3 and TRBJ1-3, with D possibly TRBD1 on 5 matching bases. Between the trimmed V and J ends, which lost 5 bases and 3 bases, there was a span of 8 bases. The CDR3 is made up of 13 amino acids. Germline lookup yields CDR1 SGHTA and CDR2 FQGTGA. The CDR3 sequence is CASSPGGGNTIYF. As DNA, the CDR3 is TGTGCCAGCAGCCCCGGGGGTGGAAACACCATATATTTT. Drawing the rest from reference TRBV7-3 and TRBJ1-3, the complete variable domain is GAGVSQTPSNKVTEKGKYVELRCDPISGHTALYWYRQSLGQGPEFLIYFQGTGAADDSGLPNDRFFAVRPEGSVSTLKIQRTERGDSAVYLCASSPGGGNTIYFGEGSWLTVV.

The CDR3 reads CAWSRDRPYGYTF. The CDR3 DNA reads TGTGCCTGGAGCCGAGACAGGCCTTATGGCTACACCTTC. The chain has TRBV30 and TRBJ1-2; D is perhaps TRBD1 (6 bases). The germline V and J ends were trimmed by 3 bases and 5 bases, with 13 bases remaining between them. The CDR3 runs to 13 residues. The germline gives CDR1 GTSNPN, CDR2 SVGIG (reference sequence).

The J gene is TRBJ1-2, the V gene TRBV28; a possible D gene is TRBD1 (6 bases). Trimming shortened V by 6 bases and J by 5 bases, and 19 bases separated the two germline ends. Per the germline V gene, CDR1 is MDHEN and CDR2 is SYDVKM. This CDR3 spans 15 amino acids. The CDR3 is CASRLLRRRGYGYTF. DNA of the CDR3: TGTGCCAGCAGGCTTTTGCGCCGGAGGGGGTATGGCTACACCTTC.

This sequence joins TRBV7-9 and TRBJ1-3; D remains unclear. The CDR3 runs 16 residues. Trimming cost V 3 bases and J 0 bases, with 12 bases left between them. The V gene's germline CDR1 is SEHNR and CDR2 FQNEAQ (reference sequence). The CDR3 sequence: CASSFSVFGSGNTIYF. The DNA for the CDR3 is TGTGCCAGCAGCTTTTCGGTTTTCGGCTCTGGAAACACCATATATTTT.

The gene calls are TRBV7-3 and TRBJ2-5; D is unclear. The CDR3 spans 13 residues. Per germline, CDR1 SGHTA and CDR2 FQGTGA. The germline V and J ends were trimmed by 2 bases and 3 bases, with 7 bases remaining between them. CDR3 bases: TGTGCCAGCAGCTTATGGGAAAAAGAGACCCAGTACTTC. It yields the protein CASSLWEKETQYF. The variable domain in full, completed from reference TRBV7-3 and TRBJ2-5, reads GAGVSQTPSNKVTEKGKYVELRCDPISGHTALYWYRQSLGQGPEFLIYFQGTGAADDSGLPNDRFFAVRPEGSVSTLKIQRTERGDSAVYLCASSLWEKETQYFGPGTRLLVL.

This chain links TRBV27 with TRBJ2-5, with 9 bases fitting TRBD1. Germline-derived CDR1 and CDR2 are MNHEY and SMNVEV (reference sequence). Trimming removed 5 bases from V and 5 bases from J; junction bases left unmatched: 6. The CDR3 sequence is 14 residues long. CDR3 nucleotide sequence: TGTGCCAGCAGTCTACAGGGGGCTTGGGAGACCCAGTACTTC. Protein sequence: CASSLQGAWETQYF.

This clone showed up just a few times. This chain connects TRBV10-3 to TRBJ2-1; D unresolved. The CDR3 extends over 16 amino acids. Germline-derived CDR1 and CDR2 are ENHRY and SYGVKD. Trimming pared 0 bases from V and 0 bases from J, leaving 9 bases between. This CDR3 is CAISESGSSSYNEQFF. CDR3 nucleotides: TGTGCCATCAGTGAGTCGGGTAGCAGCTCCTACAATGAGCAGTTCTTC.

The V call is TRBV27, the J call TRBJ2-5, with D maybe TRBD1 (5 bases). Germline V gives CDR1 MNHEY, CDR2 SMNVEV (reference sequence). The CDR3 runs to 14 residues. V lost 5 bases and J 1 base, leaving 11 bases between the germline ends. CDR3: CASSARQTQETQYF. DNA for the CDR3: TGTGCCAGCAGTGCCCGACAGACCCAAGAGACCCAGTACTTC.

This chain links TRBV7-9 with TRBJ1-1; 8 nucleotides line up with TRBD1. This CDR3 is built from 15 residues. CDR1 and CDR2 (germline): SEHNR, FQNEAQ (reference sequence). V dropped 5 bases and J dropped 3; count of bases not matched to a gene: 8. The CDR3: CASSHMQGAHTEAFF. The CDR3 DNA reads TGTGCCAGCAGCCACATGCAGGGGGCTCACACTGAAGCTTTCTTT.

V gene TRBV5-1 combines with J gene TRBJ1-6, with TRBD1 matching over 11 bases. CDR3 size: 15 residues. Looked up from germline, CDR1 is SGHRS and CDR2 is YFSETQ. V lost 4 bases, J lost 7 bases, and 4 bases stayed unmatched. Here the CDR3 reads CASSPGQGANSPLHF. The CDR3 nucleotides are TGCGCCAGCAGCCCCGGACAGGGGGCAAATTCACCCCTCCACTTT. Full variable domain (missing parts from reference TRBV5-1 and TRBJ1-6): KAGVTQTPRYLIKTRGQQVTLSCSPISGHRSVSWYQQTPGQGLQFLFEYFSETQRNKGNFPGRFSGRQFSNSRSEMNVSTLELGDSALYLCASSPGQGANSPLHFGNGTRLTVT.

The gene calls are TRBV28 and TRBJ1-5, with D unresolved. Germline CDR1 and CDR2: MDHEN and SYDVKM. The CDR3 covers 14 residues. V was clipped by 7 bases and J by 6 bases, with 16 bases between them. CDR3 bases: TGTGCCAGCAACCCCTTAACAGTCGCTCAGCCCCAGCATTTT. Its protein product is CASNPLTVAQPQHF. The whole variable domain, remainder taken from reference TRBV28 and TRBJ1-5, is DVKVTQSSRYLVKRTGEKVFLECVQDMDHENMFWYRQDPGLGLRLIYFSYDVKMKEKGDIPEGYSVSREKKERFSLILESASTNQTSMYLCASNPLTVAQPQHFGDGTRLSIL.

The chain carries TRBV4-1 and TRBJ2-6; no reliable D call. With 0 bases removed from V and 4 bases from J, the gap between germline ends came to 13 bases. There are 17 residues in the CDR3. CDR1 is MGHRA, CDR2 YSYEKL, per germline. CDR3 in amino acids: CASSQEPSRSGANVLTF. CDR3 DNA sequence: TGCGCCAGCAGCCAAGAACCATCCCGTTCCGGGGCCAACGTCCTGACTTTC.

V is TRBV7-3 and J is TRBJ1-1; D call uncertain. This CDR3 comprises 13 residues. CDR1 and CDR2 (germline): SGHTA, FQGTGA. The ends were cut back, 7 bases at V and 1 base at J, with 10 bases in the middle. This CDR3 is CASIKGTNTEAFF. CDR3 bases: TGTGCCAGCATAAAAGGAACGAACACTGAAGCTTTCTTT.

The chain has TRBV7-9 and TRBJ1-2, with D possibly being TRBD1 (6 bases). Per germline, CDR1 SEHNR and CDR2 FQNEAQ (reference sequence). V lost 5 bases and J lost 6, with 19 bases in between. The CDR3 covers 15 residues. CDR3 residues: CASSKGVNGGHGYTF. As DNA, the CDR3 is TGTGCCAGCAGCAAAGGGGTGAACGGGGGGCATGGCTACACCTTC.